This TCR beta chain was sequenced for a study of quantifying T cell responses using KT2 cells. The overall study: Reverse transcription used primers in the TCR alpha and beta constant regions.

The CDR3 sequence is 14 residues long. Germline values: CDR1 PRHDT, CDR2 FYEKMQ (reference sequence). V lost 4 bases and J lost 1; bases outside the gene matches: 2. This clonotype was counted at least ten times. An oligo carrying a UMI was ligated to the cDNA 3' end. An equimolar mix of RC1.1 and RC1.2 primed the beta chain across TRBC1 and TRBC2. TCRdb called the UMI-ligation and nested PCR reads again in MiXCR, with one record for every CDR3 protein. The table has around 56,000 distinct CDR3 sequences, about 12% seen once. The TCR was taken from a human donor. The rearrangement links TRBV13 to TRBJ2-3, with 7 bases lining up with TRBD1. Sequencing was carried out using PBMCs spiked with cells of the T cell clone KT2. This chain's CDR3 is CASSWDRRTDTQYF. The CDR3 coding sequence is TGTGCCAGCAGCTGGGACAGACGCACAGATACGCAGTATTTT.